This is a list of T cell receptor beta chains from one sample in a study of response to subunit inactivated influenza vaccine. MiXCR, applied by TCRdb to the RT-PCR reads, yields one record per CDR3 protein. The sample yields hundreds of thousands of distinct CDR3 sequences, 20% to 25% seen once. The specimen was PBMCs from blood, collected approximately 22 months after vaccination. The receptors originated from a man between 50 and 70 years old who received an inactivated influenza vaccine. Each CDR3 is given with its conserved first and last residue. The D gene is left open where the match is weak. Clone size is given for some rows only: seen once, a few or many times, or a class if the clone is expanded.

v_call,clone_size,j_call,d_call,cdr3_aa,cdr3_nt
TRBV28,NA,TRBJ2-5,NA,CASGGPQYF,TGTGCCAGCGGGGGCCCTCAGTACTTC
TRBV7-2,few,TRBJ1-2,NA,CASSLLQGYGYTF,TGTGCCAGCAGCTTATTACAGGGATATGGCTACACCTTC
TRBV20-1,NA,TRBJ2-1,NA,CSSAATSYNEQFF,TGCAGTTCTGCTGCGACATCCTACAATGAGCAGTTCTTC
TRBV30,few,TRBJ1-1,NA,CAWSVGLNTEAFF,TGTGCCTGGAGTGTGGGATTGAACACTGAAGCTTTCTTT
TRBV30,NA,TRBJ1-5,NA,CAWSERNQPQHF,TGTGCCTGGAGTGAGCGCAATCAGCCCCAGCATTTT
TRBV4-1,NA,TRBJ2-5,TRBD1,CASSQARQGKETQYF,TGCGCCAGCAGCCAAGCTCGACAGGGAAAAGAGACCCAGTACTTC
TRBV29-1,few,TRBJ1-3,NA,CSVAWGQLSSGNTIYF,TGCAGCGTTGCGTGGGGGCAGCTGAGCTCTGGAAACACCATATATTTT
TRBV20-1,few,TRBJ1-2,TRBD1,CSARTDRGYTF,TGCAGTGCGCGTACTGACAGGGGTTACACCTTC
TRBV7-2,NA,TRBJ1-3,NA,CASSLVGGRSGNTIYF,TGTGCCAGCAGCTTAGTCGGCGGACGTTCTGGAAACACCATATATTTT
TRBV7-2,NA,TRBJ2-6,NA,CASSTYRTANVLTF,TGTGCCAGCAGCACCTACCGTACGGCCAACGTCCTGACTTTC
TRBV25-1,many,TRBJ1-5,NA,CASSEVTGSAPQHF,TGTGCCAGCAGTGAAGTGACCGGGAGTGCGCCCCAGCATTTT
TRBV20-1,NA,TRBJ2-3,TRBD2,CSARVSGGANTQYF,TGCAGTGCTCGGGTTAGCGGGGGGGCGAATACGCAGTATTTT
TRBV6-4,few,TRBJ2-3,TRBD1,CASSDSTGVFGTDTQYF,TGTGCCAGCAGTGACTCGACAGGGGTGTTCGGCACAGATACGCAGTATTTT
TRBV6-6,NA,TRBJ2-3,TRBD2,CASSLLTSGGVYTQYF,TGTGCCAGCAGTCTTTTAACTAGCGGGGGCGTATATACGCAGTATTTT
TRBV7-2,few,TRBJ2-4,NA,CASSPVSSHIQYF,TGTGCCAGCAGCCCCGTCTCAAGTCACATTCAGTACTTC
TRBV29-1,NA,TRBJ2-2,TRBD1,CSAGQENTGELFF,TGCAGCGCGGGACAGGAGAACACCGGGGAGCTGTTTTTT
TRBV29-1,NA,TRBJ1-1,NA,CSVEGQGVPEAFF,TGCAGCGTTGAAGGCCAGGGTGTACCTGAAGCTTTCTTT
TRBV7-9,NA,TRBJ1-5,NA,CASSLRGEQPQHF,TGTGCCAGCAGTCTGAGGGGGGAACAGCCCCAGCATTTT
TRBV20-1,NA,TRBJ2-3,NA,CSASGPMSLQYF,TGCAGTGCTAGCGGCCCTATGAGTTTGCAGTATTTT
TRBV10-3,NA,TRBJ1-2,NA,CAISERAGYNRYTF,TGTGCCATCAGTGAGCGGGCAGGGTATAATCGCTACACCTTC
TRBV12-3/TRBV12-4,many,TRBJ1-5,NA,CASSPNRADSNQPQHF,TGTGCCAGCAGCCCAAACCGGGCAGATAGCAATCAGCCCCAGCATTTT
TRBV9,NA,TRBJ2-5,NA,CASSGGPKATETQYF,TGTGCCAGCAGCGGCGGACCGAAAGCTACGGAGACCCAGTACTTC
TRBV6-5,few,TRBJ1-1,TRBD1,CASSYSGTGRTEAFF,TGTGCCAGCAGTTACTCAGGGACAGGGCGCACTGAAGCTTTCTTT
TRBV15,NA,TRBJ1-2,NA,CATSSRTDPNYGYTF,TGTGCCACCAGCAGTAGGACGGACCCTAACTATGGCTACACCTTC
TRBV20-1,NA,TRBJ2-1,NA,CSATSGLTFDEQFF,TGCAGTGCTACCTCGGGACTCACTTTTGATGAGCAGTTCTTC
TRBV7-2,NA,TRBJ2-2,NA,CASSLEWIPHTGELFF,TGTGCCAGCAGCTTAGAATGGATTCCCCACACCGGGGAGCTGTTTTTT
TRBV11-2,few,TRBJ2-3,TRBD2,CASSSSPGAGGLSQYF,TGTGCCAGCAGCTCCTCCCCTGGGGCGGGGGGACTTTCGCAGTATTTT
TRBV7-9,NA,TRBJ1-5,NA,CASSSLSQGGQPQHF,TGTGCCAGCAGCTCACTTTCGCAGGGAGGTCAGCCCCAGCATTTT
TRBV4-1,few,TRBJ1-2,TRBD1,CASSPTGGVLGYTF,TGCGCCAGCAGCCCGACAGGGGGGGTATTAGGCTACACCTTC
TRBV5-6,NA,TRBJ2-5,TRBD1,CASSSMPGQGRQETQYF,TGTGCCAGCAGCTCCATGCCCGGACAGGGCCGGCAAGAGACCCAGTACTTC
TRBV13,few,TRBJ1-2,TRBD1,CASSLGGQGTIGGYTF,TGTGCCAGCAGCTTAGGGGGACAGGGAACAATCGGTGGCTACACCTTC
TRBV2,NA,TRBJ2-1,NA,CACSPGQTSYNEQFF,TGTGCCTGTTCCCCGGGACAAACTTCCTACAATGAGCAGTTCTTC
TRBV4-3,few,TRBJ2-5,NA,CASSQDWGLGWETQYF,TGCGCCAGCAGCCAAGATTGGGGGCTGGGGTGGGAGACCCAGTACTTC
TRBV5-5,many,TRBJ1-3,NA,CASSLRLFMSSGNTIYF,TGTGCCAGCAGCTTGCGCTTATTTATGTCCTCTGGAAACACCATATATTTT
TRBV11-2,few,TRBJ2-3,NA,CASSAAGRTDTQYF,TGTGCCAGCAGCGCCGCGGGACGAACAGATACGCAGTATTTT
TRBV4-1,few,TRBJ1-1,NA,CASSPGSAGSTEAFF,TGCGCCAGCAGCCCGGGGTCGGCGGGAAGCACTGAAGCTTTCTTT
TRBV20-1,few,TRBJ1-5,NA,CSASSATGNQPQHF,TGCAGTGCTAGCTCCGCCACCGGCAATCAGCCCCAGCATTTT
TRBV20-1,NA,TRBJ1-1,TRBD1,CSAGDSSATTEAFF,TGCAGTGCTGGGGACAGTTCAGCGACCACTGAAGCTTTCTTT
TRBV6-2/TRBV6-3,many,TRBJ1-1,NA,CASSPGRELPEAFF,TGTGCCAGCAGTCCGGGACGGGAGCTTCCTGAAGCTTTCTTT
TRBV10-3,few,TRBJ2-7,TRBD2,CATADTRASGTYEQYF,TGTGCCACCGCTGACACGCGAGCTAGCGGAACCTACGAGCAGTACTTC
TRBV2,NA,TRBJ2-3,TRBD2,CASKETSGRAPDTQYF,TGTGCCAGCAAAGAGACTAGCGGGAGGGCCCCAGATACGCAGTATTTT
TRBV12-5,NA,TRBJ1-5,NA,CASGLGEGNQPQHF,TGTGCTAGTGGTTTAGGAGAGGGCAATCAGCCCCAGCATTTT
TRBV28,few,TRBJ1-3,NA,CASTPHSAGGNTIYF,TGTGCCAGCACCCCCCACTCGGCAGGGGGAAACACCATATATTTT
TRBV12-3/TRBV12-4,NA,TRBJ1-3,TRBD1,CASSPPTGKGNTIYF,TGTGCCAGCAGTCCCCCGACAGGGAAGGGAAACACCATATATTTT
TRBV10-3,NA,TRBJ1-2,NA,CAISESGSSSYGYTF,TGTGCCATCAGTGAGTCGGGGAGTAGTAGCTATGGCTACACCTTC
TRBV4-3,NA,TRBJ1-2,TRBD1,CASTRQGSLYGYTF,TGCGCCAGCACCAGACAGGGTTCTCTCTATGGCTACACCTTC
TRBV3-1,NA,TRBJ1-1,NA,CASSRGNGLGTEAFF,TGTGCCAGCAGCAGGGGGAATGGGTTAGGCACTGAAGCTTTCTTT
TRBV5-1,NA,TRBJ2-4,NA,CASSLEQGRLLAKNIQYF,TGCGCCAGCAGCTTGGAGCAGGGGAGGCTGCTAGCCAAAAACATTCAGTACTTC
TRBV28,NA,TRBJ2-7,NA,CASRRVRSYEQYF,TGTGCCAGCAGGAGGGTCCGCTCCTACGAGCAGTACTTC
TRBV7-9,many,TRBJ1-1,NA,CASSLGVEAFF,TGTGCCAGCAGCTTAGGGGTGGAAGCTTTCTTT
TRBV20-1,few,TRBJ1-5,NA,CSAYGTQNQPQHF,TGCAGTGCTTACGGGACCCAAAACCAGCCCCAGCATTTT
TRBV25-1,NA,TRBJ2-3,NA,CASRLTDTQYF,TGTGCCAGCAGGCTCACAGATACGCAGTATTTT
TRBV7-9,few,TRBJ1-1,NA,CASSLRGASTEAFF,TGTGCCAGCAGCTTACGGGGGGCGAGCACTGAAGCTTTCTTT